This T cell receptor beta chain was sequenced during a study of CD8 T cells in ankylosing spondylitis. Study conclusions and caveats: According to the report, clones linked to the disease were significantly enriched in matched synovial fluid samples taken from ankylosing spondylitis patients. Typical of ankylosing spondylitis blood, it appeared, was a TCR beta motif of under 10 highly homologous variants.

This clonotype was seen many times. What it binds is not known. Each CDR3 protein gets one entry after TCRdb re-called the 5' RACE reads with MiXCR. The data contain 450,000 to 550,000 distinct CDR3 sequences, about 5.4% of them seen just once; the ten biggest clones take up approximately 3.5%. This sequence was found in a male donor with ankylosing spondylitis. Sequenced material: blood, either unsorted or a sorted T cell fraction (not recorded which).

The CDR3 region has the DNA TGTGCCAGCAGTTTTTGGAAATATAACACTGAAGCTTTCTTT. This encodes CASSFWKYNTEAFF. V and J are TRBV12-3 or TRBV12-4 and TRBJ1-1; D unresolved. Trimming took 3 bases from V and 2 from J, leaving 10 bases between them. The CDR3 extends over 14 amino acids.